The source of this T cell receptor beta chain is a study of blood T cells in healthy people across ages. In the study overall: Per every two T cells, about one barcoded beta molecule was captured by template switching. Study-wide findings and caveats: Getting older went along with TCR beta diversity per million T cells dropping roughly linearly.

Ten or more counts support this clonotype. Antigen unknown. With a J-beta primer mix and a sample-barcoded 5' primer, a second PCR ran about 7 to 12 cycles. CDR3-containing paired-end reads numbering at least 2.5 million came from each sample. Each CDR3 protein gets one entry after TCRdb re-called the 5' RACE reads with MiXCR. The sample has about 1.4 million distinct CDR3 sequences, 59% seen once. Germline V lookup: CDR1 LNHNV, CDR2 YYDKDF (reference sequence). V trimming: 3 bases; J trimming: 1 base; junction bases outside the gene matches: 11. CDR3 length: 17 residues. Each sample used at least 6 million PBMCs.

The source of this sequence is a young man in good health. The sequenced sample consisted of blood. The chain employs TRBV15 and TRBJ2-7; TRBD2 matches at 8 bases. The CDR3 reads CATSREAGEYSSYEQYF. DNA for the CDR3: TGTGCCACCAGCAGGGAAGCGGGAGAATACAGTTCCTACGAGCAGTACTTC.